Listed below are T cell receptor beta chains from one sample, sequenced in a study of somatic mutations in cytotoxic T cells in rheumatoid arthritis. The method was immunoSEQ multiplex PCR; TCRdb's version includes in-frame clones alone and lacks a portion of them. The sample contains about 33,000 clones, less than 85% of which appear only once. The sequencing input was CD8+ T cells sorted from blood. The receptor set was obtained from a man aged 40-50 years in good health. Both conserved end residues are part of each CDR3. The order of the fields is clone size, V gene, D gene, J gene, CDR3 protein, CDR3 DNA. A D gene is named only where the DNA matches it firmly. Only some rows state a clone size, as once, few, many or a class for expanded clones.

>.|TRBV6-6|TRBD1|TRBJ1-4
CASSYVTGGYEKLFF
TGTGCCAGCAGTTACGTTACAGGGGGTTATGAAAAACTGTTTTTT
>.|TRBV18|TRBD2|TRBJ2-5
CASSPPGGKTETQYF
TGTGCCAGCTCACCACCCGGGGGGAAAACTGAGACCCAGTACTTC
>.|TRBV28|.|TRBJ2-7
CASSSDGPYEQYF
TGTGCCAGCAGTTCGGACGGCCCCTACGAGCAGTACTTC
>.|TRBV27|TRBD1|TRBJ2-7
CASSLGQGIAYEQYF
TGTGCCAGCAGTTTGGGACAGGGGATCGCCTACGAGCAGTACTTC
>.|TRBV5-1|.|TRBJ2-7
CASSLGSWEQYF
TGCGCCAGCAGCTTGGGGAGCTGGGAGCAGTACTTC
>.|TRBV28|.|TRBJ1-5
CASSFQGIGQPQHF
TGTGCCAGCAGTTTCCAGGGTATAGGTCAGCCCCAGCATTTT
>.|TRBV10-3|.|TRBJ1-2
CAISDPGRGINYGYTF
TGTGCCATCAGTGACCCAGGACGAGGAATTAACTATGGCTACACCTTC
>.|TRBV2|TRBD2|TRBJ2-5
CASRLGGQETQYF
TGTGCCAGCCGATTGGGGGGGCAAGAGACCCAGTACTTC
>.|TRBV9|TRBD2|TRBJ2-5
CASSVGGLAEETQYF
TGTGCCAGCAGCGTAGGGGGACTAGCGGAAGAGACCCAGTACTTC
>.|TRBV28|TRBD1|TRBJ2-7
CASSLVGTGFFYEQYF
TGTGCCAGCAGTTTGGTCGGGACAGGGTTTTTCTACGAGCAGTACTTC
>.|TRBV6-1|.|TRBJ2-7
CASSEATPEPSYEQYF
TGTGCCAGCAGTGAAGCTACGCCAGAACCTTCCTACGAGCAGTACTTC
>.|TRBV19|.|TRBJ2-7
CASSIGAGQNYEQYF
TGTGCCAGTAGTATAGGGGCTGGGCAGAACTACGAGCAGTACTTC
>.|TRBV27|TRBD1|TRBJ1-2
CASSPGTGFGYTF
TGTGCCAGCAGTCCCGGGACAGGGTTTGGCTACACCTTC
>.|TRBV11-2|.|TRBJ1-3
CASSLVLGAPGNTIYF
TGTGCCAGCAGCTTAGTTCTGGGGGCGCCAGGAAACACCATATATTTT
>few|TRBV7-9|TRBD1|TRBJ2-7
CASSGWDRPYEQYF
TGTGCCAGCAGCGGGTGGGACAGACCCTACGAGCAGTACTTC
>.|TRBV4-1|.|TRBJ2-3
CASSQASPSTQYF
TGCGCCAGCAGCCAAGCTTCTCCCTCTACGCAGTATTTT
>.|TRBV28|.|TRBJ1-5
CASSLDTLVWDQPQHF
TGTGCCAGCAGTTTAGACACCCTGGTTTGGGATCAGCCCCAGCATTTT
>once|TRBV5-6|TRBD1|TRBJ2-7
CASSNDRALYEQYF
TGTGCCAGCAGCAATGACAGGGCATTATACGAGCAGTACTTC
>.|TRBV29-1|TRBD2|TRBJ2-1
CSVRLPISGSSYNEQFF
TGCAGCGTTAGACTGCCTATTAGCGGGAGCTCCTACAATGAGCAGTTCTTC
>few|TRBV7-6|.|TRBJ2-7
CASSFESGYEQYF
TGTGCCAGCAGCTTCGAGTCGGGCTACGAGCAGTACTTC
>.|TRBV6-4|.|TRBJ2-7
CASSVQGGNYEQYF
TGTGCCAGCAGTGTGCAGGGGGGAAACTACGAGCAGTACTTC
>.|TRBV5-1|.|TRBJ1-1
CASSSMGGATEAFF
TGCGCCAGCAGCTCCATGGGAGGGGCCACTGAAGCTTTCTTT
>.|TRBV29-1|.|TRBJ2-2
CSARTVNTGELFF
TGCAGCGCGCGGACTGTAAACACCGGGGAGCTGTTTTTT
>.|TRBV7-2|TRBD1|TRBJ1-5
CASSLAPDRNYYSNQPQHF
TGTGCCAGCAGCTTAGCTCCGGACAGGAACTACTATAGCAATCAGCCCCAGCATTTT
>.|TRBV4-3|TRBD2|TRBJ2-3
CASSPLLAGGPADTQYF
TGCGCCAGCAGCCCCCTACTAGCGGGAGGGCCCGCAGATACGCAGTATTTT
>.|TRBV28|TRBD1|TRBJ2-7
CASSPPDRVYEQYF
TGTGCCAGCAGCCCACCAGACAGGGTATACGAGCAGTACTTC
>.|TRBV9|TRBD2|TRBJ2-5
CASSVEGGLAGQETQYF
TGTGCCAGCAGCGTCGAGGGGGGACTAGCGGGGCAAGAGACCCAGTACTTC
>once|TRBV7-9|.|TRBJ2-3
CASLAGHTDTQYF
TGTGCCAGCCTCGCGGGGCACACAGATACGCAGTATTTT
>.|TRBV27|.|TRBJ2-7
CASSLALVSAYEQYF
TGTGCCAGCAGTTTAGCTCTCGTATCAGCCTACGAGCAGTACTTC
>.|TRBV7-9|TRBD2|TRBJ2-3
CASSSSGAGEPRDTQYF
TGTGCCAGCAGCTCCTCGGGAGCGGGAGAACCTCGAGATACGCAGTATTTT
>.|TRBV6-5|TRBD2|TRBJ2-7
CASSRLAGERNEQYF
TGTGCCAGCAGCCGTCTAGCGGGAGAGAGAAACGAGCAGTACTTC
>.|TRBV2|.|TRBJ2-7
CASSEVAGLEQYF
TGTGCCAGCAGTGAAGTTGCGGGGCTTGAGCAGTACTTC
>.|TRBV27|.|TRBJ2-7
CASSEGGTLSEQYF
TGTGCCAGCAGTGAAGGGGGTACCCTCTCCGAGCAGTACTTC